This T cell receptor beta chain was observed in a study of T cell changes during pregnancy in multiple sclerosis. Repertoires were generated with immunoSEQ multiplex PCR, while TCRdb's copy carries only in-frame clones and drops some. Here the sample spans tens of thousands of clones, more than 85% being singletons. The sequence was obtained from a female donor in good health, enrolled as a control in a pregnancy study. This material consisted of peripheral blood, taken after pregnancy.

The CDR3 loop is CASTTSGGYEQYF. Here the CDR3 DNA reads TGTGCCAGCACTACTAGCGGAGGTTACGAGCAGTACTTC. This chain joins TRBV2 and TRBJ2-7; 8 nucleotides align to TRBD2. Germline CDR1 reads SNHLY; CDR2 reads FYNNEI. After removal of 7 bases from V and 4 bases from J, the junction contained 6 bases not matched to a gene. This CDR3 region has 13 residues. The full variable domain, its missing parts supplied by reference TRBV2 and TRBJ2-7, is EPEVTQTPSHQVTQMGQEVILRCVPISNHLYFYWYRQILGQKVEFLVSFYNNEISEKSEIFDDQFSVERPDGSNFTLKIRSTKLEDSAMYFCASTTSGGYEQYFGPGTRLTVT.